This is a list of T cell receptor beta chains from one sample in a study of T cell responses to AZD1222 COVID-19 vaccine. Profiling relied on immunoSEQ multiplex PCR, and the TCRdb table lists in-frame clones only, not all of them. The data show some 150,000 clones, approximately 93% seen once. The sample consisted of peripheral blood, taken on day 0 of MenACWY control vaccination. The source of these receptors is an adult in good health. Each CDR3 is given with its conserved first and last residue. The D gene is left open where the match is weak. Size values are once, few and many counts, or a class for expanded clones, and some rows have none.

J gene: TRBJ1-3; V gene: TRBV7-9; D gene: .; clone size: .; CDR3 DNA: TGTGCCACCCCCCCGGGGGAAACGACGGTCGCTGGAAACACCATATATTTT; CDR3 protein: CATPPGETTVAGNTIYF
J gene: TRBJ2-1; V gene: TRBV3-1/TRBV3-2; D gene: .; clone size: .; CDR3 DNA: TGTGCCAGCAGCCAAGGCGGACTTTACAATGAGCAGTTCTTC; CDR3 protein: CASSQGGLYNEQFF
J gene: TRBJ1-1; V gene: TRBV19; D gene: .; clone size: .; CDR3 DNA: TGTGCCAGTAGTATATTTAGGGACACTGAAGCTTTCTTT; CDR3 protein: CASSIFRDTEAFF
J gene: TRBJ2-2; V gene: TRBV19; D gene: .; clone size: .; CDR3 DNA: TGTGCCAGTAGTATAGATAGGTCGGACACCGGGGAGCTGTTTTTT; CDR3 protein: CASSIDRSDTGELFF
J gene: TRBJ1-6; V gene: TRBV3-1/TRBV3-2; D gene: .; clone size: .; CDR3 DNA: TGTGCCAGCAGCCACGGACAGAGCCGATCACCCCTCCACTTT; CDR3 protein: CASSHGQSRSPLHF
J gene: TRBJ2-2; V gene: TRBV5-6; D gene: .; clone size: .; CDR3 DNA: TGTGCCAGCAGCCAACTTACCAACACCGGGGAGCTGTTTTTT; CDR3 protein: CASSQLTNTGELFF
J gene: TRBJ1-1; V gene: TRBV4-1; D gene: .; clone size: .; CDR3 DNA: TGCGCCAGCAGCCCCTTGAAAGAGGCTGGGACTGAAGCTTTCTTT; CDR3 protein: CASSPLKEAGTEAFF
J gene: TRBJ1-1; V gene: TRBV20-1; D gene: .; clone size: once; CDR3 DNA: TGCAGTCCGACAGGGAACACTGAAGCTTTCTTT; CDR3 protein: CSPTGNTEAFF
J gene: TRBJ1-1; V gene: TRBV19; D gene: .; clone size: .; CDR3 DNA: TGTGCCAGTACGGGACTCTTGAACACTGAAGCTTTCTTT; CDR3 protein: CASTGLLNTEAFF
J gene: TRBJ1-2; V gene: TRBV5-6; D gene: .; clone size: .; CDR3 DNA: TGTGCCAGCAGCTCCCCAACGTCGAACTATGGCTACACCTTC; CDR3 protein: CASSSPTSNYGYTF
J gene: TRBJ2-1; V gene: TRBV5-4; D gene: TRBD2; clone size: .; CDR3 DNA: TGTGCCAGCAGCCCCCGGACTAGCGGGTACAATGAGCAGTTCTTC; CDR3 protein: CASSPRTSGYNEQFF
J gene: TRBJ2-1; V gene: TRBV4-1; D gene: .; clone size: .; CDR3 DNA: TGCGCCAGCAGCCAAGATTTTAGGACTACCTCCTACAATGAGCAGTTCTTC; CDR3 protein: CASSQDFRTTSYNEQFF
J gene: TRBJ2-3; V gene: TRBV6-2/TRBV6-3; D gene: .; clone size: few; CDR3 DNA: TGTGCCAGCAGTTACTCGACTAGCACAGATACGCAGTATTTT; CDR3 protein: CASSYSTSTDTQYF
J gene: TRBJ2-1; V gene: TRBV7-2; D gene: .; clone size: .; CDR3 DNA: TGTGCCAGCAGCTTAGGTGGGGGGTCGTACAATGAGCAGTTCTTC; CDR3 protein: CASSLGGGSYNEQFF
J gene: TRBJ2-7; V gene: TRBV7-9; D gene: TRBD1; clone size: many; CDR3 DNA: TGTGCCAGCAGTCGGGACAGGGGCGAGCAGTACTTC; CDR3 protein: CASSRDRGEQYF
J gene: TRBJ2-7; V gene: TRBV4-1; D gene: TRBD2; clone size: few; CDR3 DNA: TGCGCCAGCAGCCAATGGACTAGCGGAACCTACGAGCAGTACTTC; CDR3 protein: CASSQWTSGTYEQYF
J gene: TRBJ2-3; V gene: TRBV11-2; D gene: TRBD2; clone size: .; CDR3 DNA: TGTGCCAGCAGCTTATTCGGGGGAGGGAGAGATACGCAGTATTTT; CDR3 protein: CASSLFGGGRDTQYF
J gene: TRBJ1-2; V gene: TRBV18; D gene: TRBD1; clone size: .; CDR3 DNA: TGTGCCAGCTCTCCCGACAGGGTGGATGGCTACACCTTC; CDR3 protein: CASSPDRVDGYTF
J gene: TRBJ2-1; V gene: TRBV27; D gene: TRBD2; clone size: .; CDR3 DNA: TGTGCCAGCAGTTTACCCGGGGCTAGCGGGAGAGATGAGCAGTTCTTC; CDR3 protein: CASSLPGASGRDEQFF
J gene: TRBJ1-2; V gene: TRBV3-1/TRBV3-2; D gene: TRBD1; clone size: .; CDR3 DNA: TGTGCCAGCAGCCATAACCCGGGACAGGGGGCATTTGGCTACACCTTC; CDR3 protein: CASSHNPGQGAFGYTF
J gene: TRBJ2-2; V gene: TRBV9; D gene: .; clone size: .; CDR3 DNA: TGTGCCAGCAGCGTAGCCGGCGGCTACCCCACCGGGGAGCTGTTTTTT; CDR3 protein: CASSVAGGYPTGELFF
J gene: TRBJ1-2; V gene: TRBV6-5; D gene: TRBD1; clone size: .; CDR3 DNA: TGTGCCAGCAGTACAGGGGGAAGGGGCTACACCTTC; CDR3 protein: CASSTGGRGYTF
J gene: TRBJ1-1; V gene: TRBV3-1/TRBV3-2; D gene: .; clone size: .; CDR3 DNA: TGTGCCAGCAGCCAAGGAACGAGCATGAACACTGAAGCTTTCTTT; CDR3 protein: CASSQGTSMNTEAFF
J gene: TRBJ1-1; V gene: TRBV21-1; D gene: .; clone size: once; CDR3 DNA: TGTGCCAGCAGCAAAGGGCAACAACGTGGGAAACAGATCACCGAGGGGATGAACACTGAAGCTTTCTTT; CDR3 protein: CASSKGQQRGKQITEGMNTEAFF